The rows below give T cell receptor beta chains drawn from one sample of a study of control samples from healthy donors and cancer patients. Profiling relied on immunoSEQ multiplex PCR, and the TCRdb table lists in-frame clones only, not all of them. The sample holds fewer than 20,000 clones, roughly 84% seen once. Sequenced: PBMCs. These receptors originate from a woman aged 70-85 years with lung cancer. The CDR3 runs from the conserved cysteine through the conserved F or W. The D gene is left open where the match is weak. Clone size appears in some rows only: once, few, many, or a class for an expanded clone.

v_gene,j_gene,d_gene,abundance,CDR3nt,CDR3aa
TRBV4-3,TRBJ2-2,NA,NA,TGCGCCAGCAGCCATGGAGGAGGGGGGGTAGGTTACACCGGGGAGCTGTTTTTT,CASSHGGGGVGYTGELFF
TRBV6-5,TRBJ2-7,NA,NA,TGTGCCAGCAGTACGGACGGATTTTTGGGTTACGAGCAGTACTTC,CASSTDGFLGYEQYF
TRBV5-6,TRBJ2-3,TRBD2,NA,TGTGCCAGCAGCCGAGCGGGAGATGGGGCAGATACGCAGTATTTT,CASSRAGDGADTQYF
TRBV5-1,TRBJ2-3,TRBD2,NA,TGCGCCAGCGCGGGAGTTGCCGGGGGAGATACGCAGTATTTT,CASAGVAGGDTQYF
TRBV2,TRBJ2-1,NA,NA,TGTGCCAGCAGTGTTGGTTATAATGAGCAGTTCTTC,CASSVGYNEQFF
TRBV19,TRBJ2-5,NA,NA,TGTGCCAGTAGTATAGGCCCCTCTGGCCGGAGGTATGAAGAGACCCAGTACTTC,CASSIGPSGRRYEETQYF
TRBV5-6,TRBJ2-5,TRBD2,NA,TGTGCCAGCAGCTTGGCACTAGCGGGAGTGTCCGGGACCCAGTACTTC,CASSLALAGVSGTQYF
TRBV7-9,TRBJ2-7,TRBD1,NA,TGTGCCAGCAGCTTCGGACAGGACGAGCAGTACTTC,CASSFGQDEQYF
TRBV24-1,TRBJ2-7,TRBD2,few,TGTGCCACCAGTACGGCGGGAGATGAGGCTGACGAGCAGTACTTC,CATSTAGDEADEQYF
TRBV28,TRBJ1-2,NA,NA,TGTGCCAGCAGTTTAAGTAGGGGCCCCCTGGTGAGTGGCTACACCTTC,CASSLSRGPLVSGYTF
TRBV12-3/TRBV12-4,TRBJ2-1,NA,NA,TGTGCCAGCAGCCTTACGCCTGAGGGGGAGTTCTTC,CASSLTPEGEFF
TRBV4-2,TRBJ2-7,TRBD2,NA,TGTGCCAGCAGCCAGGGGACTAGCGGGAGGGAGCAGTACTTC,CASSQGTSGREQYF
TRBV9,TRBJ2-1,NA,NA,TGTGCCAGCAGCGTAGAGTCAGACCGGGTTGAGCAGTTCTTC,CASSVESDRVEQFF